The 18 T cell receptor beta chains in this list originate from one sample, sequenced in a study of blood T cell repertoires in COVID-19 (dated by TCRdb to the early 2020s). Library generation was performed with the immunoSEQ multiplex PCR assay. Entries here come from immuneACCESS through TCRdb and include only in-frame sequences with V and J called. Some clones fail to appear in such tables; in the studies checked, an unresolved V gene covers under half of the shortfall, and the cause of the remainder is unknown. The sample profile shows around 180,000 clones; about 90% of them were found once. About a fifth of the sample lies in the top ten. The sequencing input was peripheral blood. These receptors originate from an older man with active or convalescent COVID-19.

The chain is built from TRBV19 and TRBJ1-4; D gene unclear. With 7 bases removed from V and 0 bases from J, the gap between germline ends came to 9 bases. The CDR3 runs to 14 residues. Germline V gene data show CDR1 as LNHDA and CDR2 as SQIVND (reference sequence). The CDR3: CASTPYSTNEKLFF. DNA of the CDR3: TGTGCCAGTACCCCATACTCAACTAATGAAAAACTGTTTTTT.

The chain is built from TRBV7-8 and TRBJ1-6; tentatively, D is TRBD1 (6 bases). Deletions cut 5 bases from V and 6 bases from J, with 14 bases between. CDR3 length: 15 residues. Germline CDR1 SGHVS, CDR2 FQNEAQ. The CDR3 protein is CASSTGQTFNSPLHF. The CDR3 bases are TGTGCCAGCAGCACCGGACAGACTTTTAATTCACCCCTCCACTTT.

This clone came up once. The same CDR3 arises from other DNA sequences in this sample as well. In nucleotides, the CDR3 is TGTGCCAGCAGCACCTGGGGCGGTAATCAGCCCCAGCATTTT. Its translation is CASSTWGGNQPQHF. The rearrangement links TRBV6-5 to TRBJ1-5, with D perhaps matching TRBD1 (5 bases). The CDR3 contains 14 residues. The germline V and J ends were trimmed by 6 bases and 4 bases, with 13 bases remaining between them. The V gene's germline CDR1 is MNHEY and CDR2 SVGAGI.

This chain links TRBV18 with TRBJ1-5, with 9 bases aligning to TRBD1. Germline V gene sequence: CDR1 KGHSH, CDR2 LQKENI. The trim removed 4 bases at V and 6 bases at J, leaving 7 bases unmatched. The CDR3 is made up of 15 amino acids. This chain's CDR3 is CASSLEGQGVQPQHF. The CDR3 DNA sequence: TGTGCCAGCTCACTGGAGGGACAGGGAGTTCAGCCCCAGCATTTT.

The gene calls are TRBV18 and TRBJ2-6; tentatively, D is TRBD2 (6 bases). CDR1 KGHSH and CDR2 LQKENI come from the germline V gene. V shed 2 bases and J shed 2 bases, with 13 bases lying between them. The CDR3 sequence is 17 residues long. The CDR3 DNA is TGTGCCAGCTCACCAAGTATGGAGGGAACTGGGGCCAACGTCCTGACTTTC. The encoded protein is CASSPSMEGTGANVLTF. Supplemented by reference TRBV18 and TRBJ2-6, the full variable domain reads NAGVMQNPRHLVRRRGQEARLRCSPMKGHSHVYWYRQLPEEGLKFMVYLQKENIIDESGMPKERFSAEFPKEGPSILRIQQVVRGDSAAYFCASSPSMEGTGANVLTFGAGSRLTVL.

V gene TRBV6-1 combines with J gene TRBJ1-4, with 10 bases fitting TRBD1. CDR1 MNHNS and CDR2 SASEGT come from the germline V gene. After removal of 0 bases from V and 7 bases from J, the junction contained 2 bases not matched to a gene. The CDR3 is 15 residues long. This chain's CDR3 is CASSEADRGAEKLFF. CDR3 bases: TGTGCCAGCAGTGAAGCGGACAGGGGGGCTGAAAAACTGTTTTTT.

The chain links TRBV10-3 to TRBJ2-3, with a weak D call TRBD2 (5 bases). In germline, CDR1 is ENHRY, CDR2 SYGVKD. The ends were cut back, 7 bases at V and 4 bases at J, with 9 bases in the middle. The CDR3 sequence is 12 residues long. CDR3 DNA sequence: TGTGCCATCACCGGAGCGGCAGATACGCAGTATTTT. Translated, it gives CAITGAADTQYF.

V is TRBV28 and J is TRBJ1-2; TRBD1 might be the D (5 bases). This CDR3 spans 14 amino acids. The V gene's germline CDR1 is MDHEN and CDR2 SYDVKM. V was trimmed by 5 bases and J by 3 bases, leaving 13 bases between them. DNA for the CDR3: TGTGCCAGCAGTGGCTCGGACAAGCACTATGGCTACACCTTC. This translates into CASSGSDKHYGYTF.

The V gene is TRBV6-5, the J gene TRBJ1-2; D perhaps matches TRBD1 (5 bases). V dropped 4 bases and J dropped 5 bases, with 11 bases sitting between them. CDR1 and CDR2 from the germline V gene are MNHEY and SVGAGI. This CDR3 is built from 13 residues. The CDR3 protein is CASSFAKGYGYTF. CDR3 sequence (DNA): TGTGCCAGCAGTTTTGCGAAGGGGTATGGCTACACCTTC.

CDR3 sequence (DNA): TGTGCCAGCAGCTTGGGGAGTGTGCGACTCCGGGGCTATGGCTACACCTTC. As protein: CASSLGSVRLRGYGYTF. The chain combines TRBV5-6 with TRBJ1-2; D is ambiguous. V lost 0 bases, J lost 4 bases, and 19 bases lay in between. This CDR3 region has 17 residues. Per the germline V gene, CDR1 is SGHDT and CDR2 is YYEEEE.

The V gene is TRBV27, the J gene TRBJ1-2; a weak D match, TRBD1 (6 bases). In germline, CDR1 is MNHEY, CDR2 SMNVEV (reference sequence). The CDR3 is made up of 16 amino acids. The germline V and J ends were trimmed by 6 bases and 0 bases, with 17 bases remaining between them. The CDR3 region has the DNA TGTGCCAGCAGGGGGGCAGGGGTAGAGGCTAACTATGGCTACACCTTC. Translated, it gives CASRGAGVEANYGYTF.

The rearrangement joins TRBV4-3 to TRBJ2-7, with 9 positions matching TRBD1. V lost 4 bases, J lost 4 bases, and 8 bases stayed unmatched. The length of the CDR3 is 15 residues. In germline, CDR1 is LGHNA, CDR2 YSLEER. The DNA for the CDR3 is TGCGCCAGCAGCCGAGTAACAGGGGGCTTTTACGAGCAGTACTTC. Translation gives CASSRVTGGFYEQYF.

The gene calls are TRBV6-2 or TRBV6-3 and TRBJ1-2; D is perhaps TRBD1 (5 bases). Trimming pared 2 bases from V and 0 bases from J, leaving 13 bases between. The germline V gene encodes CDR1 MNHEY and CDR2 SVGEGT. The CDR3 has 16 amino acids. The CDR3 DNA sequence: TGTGCCAGCAGTTACGACAGAAGTTTATCTAACTATGGCTACACCTTC. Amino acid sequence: CASSYDRSLSNYGYTF.

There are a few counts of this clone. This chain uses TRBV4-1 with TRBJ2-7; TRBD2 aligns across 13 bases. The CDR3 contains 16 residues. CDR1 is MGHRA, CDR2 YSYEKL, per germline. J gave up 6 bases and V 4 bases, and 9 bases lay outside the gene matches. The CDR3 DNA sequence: TGCGCCAGCAGCCCCGAAGGACTAGCGGGAGTTCTCGAGCAGTACTTC. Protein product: CASSPEGLAGVLEQYF.

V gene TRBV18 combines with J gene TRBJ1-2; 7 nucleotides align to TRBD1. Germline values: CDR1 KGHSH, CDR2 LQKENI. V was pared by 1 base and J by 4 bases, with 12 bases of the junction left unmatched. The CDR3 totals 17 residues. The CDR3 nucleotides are TGTGCCAGCTCACCACGATCAGGAGGGGGCCCAGGCTATGGCTACACCTTC. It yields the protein CASSPRSGGGPGYGYTF.

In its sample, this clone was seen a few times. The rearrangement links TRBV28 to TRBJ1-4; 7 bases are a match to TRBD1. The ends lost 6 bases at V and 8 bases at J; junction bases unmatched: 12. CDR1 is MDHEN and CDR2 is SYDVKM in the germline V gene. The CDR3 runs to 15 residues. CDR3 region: CASRKPTGLREKLFF. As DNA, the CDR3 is TGTGCCAGCAGAAAGCCGACAGGGCTTAGGGAAAAACTGTTTTTT.

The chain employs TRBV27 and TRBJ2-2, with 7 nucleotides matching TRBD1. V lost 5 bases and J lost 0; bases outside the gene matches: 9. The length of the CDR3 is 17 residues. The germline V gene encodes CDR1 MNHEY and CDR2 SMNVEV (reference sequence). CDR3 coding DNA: TGTGCCAGCAGTCCTACCGAGACAGGGACGAACACCGGGGAGCTGTTTTTT. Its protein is CASSPTETGTNTGELFF.

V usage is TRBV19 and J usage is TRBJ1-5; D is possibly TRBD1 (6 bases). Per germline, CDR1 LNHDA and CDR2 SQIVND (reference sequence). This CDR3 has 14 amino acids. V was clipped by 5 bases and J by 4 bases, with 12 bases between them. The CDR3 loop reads CASSLQGPNQPQHF. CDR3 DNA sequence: TGTGCCAGTAGTCTGCAGGGGCCGAATCAGCCCCAGCATTTT.